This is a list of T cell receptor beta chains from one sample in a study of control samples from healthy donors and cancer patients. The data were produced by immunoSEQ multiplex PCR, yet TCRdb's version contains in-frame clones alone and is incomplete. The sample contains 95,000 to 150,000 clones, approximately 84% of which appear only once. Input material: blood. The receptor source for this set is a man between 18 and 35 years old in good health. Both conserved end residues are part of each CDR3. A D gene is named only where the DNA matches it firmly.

cdr3_aa: CASSITGDLNTEAFF
cdr3_nt: TGTGCCAGCAGCATTACAGGGGACTTGAACACTGAAGCTTTCTTT
j_call: TRBJ1-1
d_call: TRBD1
v_call: TRBV27
cdr3_length: 15

cdr3_aa: CATSSGGVQPQHF
cdr3_nt: TGTGCCACCAGTTCCGGAGGCGTTCAGCCCCAGCATTTT
j_call: TRBJ1-5
d_call: -
v_call: TRBV24-1
cdr3_length: 13

cdr3_aa: CASSSKWGPGSYEQYF
cdr3_nt: -
j_call: TRBJ2-7
d_call: -
v_call: TRBV12-1
cdr3_length: 16

cdr3_aa: CASSQGRRDTDTQYF
cdr3_nt: TGCGCCAGCAGCCAAGGGCGGCGGGACACAGATACGCAGTATTTT
j_call: TRBJ2-3
d_call: -
v_call: TRBV4-3
cdr3_length: 15

cdr3_aa: CASSLREVSNTGELFF
cdr3_nt: TGTGCCAGCAGCTTACGCGAAGTGTCGAACACCGGGGAGCTGTTTTTT
j_call: TRBJ2-2
d_call: -
v_call: TRBV7-9
cdr3_length: 16

cdr3_aa: CASSLVNGQGSSYNEQFF
cdr3_nt: TGTGCCAGCAGCTTAGTTAATGGGCAGGGAAGCTCCTACAATGAGCAGTTCTTC
j_call: TRBJ2-1
d_call: -
v_call: TRBV13
cdr3_length: 18

cdr3_aa: CASSLVGGEAFF
cdr3_nt: TGTGCCAGCAGCTTGGTAGGAGGCGAAGCTTTCTTT
j_call: TRBJ1-1
d_call: -
v_call: TRBV27
cdr3_length: 12

cdr3_aa: CASSDAGTGNTEAFF
cdr3_nt: TGTGCCAGCAGCGACGCCGGGACAGGGAACACTGAAGCTTTCTTT
j_call: TRBJ1-1
d_call: TRBD1
v_call: TRBV7-3
cdr3_length: 15

cdr3_aa: CAWKWAGASGNEQFF
cdr3_nt: TGTGCCTGGAAGTGGGCGGGAGCAAGTGGAAATGAGCAGTTCTTC
j_call: TRBJ2-1
d_call: TRBD2
v_call: TRBV30
cdr3_length: 15

cdr3_aa: CASSYLGEDTDTQYF
cdr3_nt: TGTGCCAGCAGTTACTTAGGTGAGGACACAGATACGCAGTATTTT
j_call: TRBJ2-3
d_call: -
v_call: TRBV6-6
cdr3_length: 15

cdr3_aa: CASSQAGQPYEQYF
cdr3_nt: TGCGCCAGCAGCCAAGCTGGACAGCCCTACGAGCAGTACTTC
j_call: TRBJ2-7
d_call: -
v_call: TRBV4-1
cdr3_length: 14

cdr3_aa: CASSIDGSYPGTQYF
cdr3_nt: TGTGCCAGTAGTATAGACGGCAGCTATCCGGGGACCCAGTACTTC
j_call: TRBJ2-5
d_call: -
v_call: TRBV19
cdr3_length: 15

cdr3_aa: CAISDKTDNQPQHF
cdr3_nt: TGTGCCATCAGTGATAAGACAGATAATCAGCCCCAGCATTTT
j_call: TRBJ1-5
d_call: -
v_call: TRBV10-3
cdr3_length: 14

cdr3_aa: CAWSEGSVVKPQHF
cdr3_nt: TGTGCCTGGAGTGAGGGGTCTGTAGTTAAGCCCCAGCATTTT
j_call: TRBJ1-5
d_call: -
v_call: TRBV30
cdr3_length: 14

cdr3_aa: CASRGQGVYGYTF
cdr3_nt: TGTGCCAGCCGGGGGCAGGGAGTCTATGGCTACACCTTC
j_call: TRBJ1-2
d_call: -
v_call: TRBV27
cdr3_length: 13

cdr3_aa: CASSLETSGYEQYF
cdr3_nt: TGCGCCAGCAGCTTGGAGACTAGCGGCTACGAGCAGTACTTC
j_call: TRBJ2-7
d_call: TRBD2
v_call: TRBV5-1
cdr3_length: 14

cdr3_aa: CASSYDPGQGEWEQYF
cdr3_nt: TGTGCCAGCAGTTACGATCCGGGACAGGGGGAATGGGAGCAGTACTTC
j_call: TRBJ2-7
d_call: TRBD1
v_call: TRBV6-2/TRBV6-3
cdr3_length: 16

cdr3_aa: CASIWTGGAGELFF
cdr3_nt: TGTGCCAGCATCTGGACAGGGGGGGCCGGGGAGCTGTTTTTT
j_call: TRBJ2-2
d_call: TRBD1
v_call: TRBV7-9
cdr3_length: 14